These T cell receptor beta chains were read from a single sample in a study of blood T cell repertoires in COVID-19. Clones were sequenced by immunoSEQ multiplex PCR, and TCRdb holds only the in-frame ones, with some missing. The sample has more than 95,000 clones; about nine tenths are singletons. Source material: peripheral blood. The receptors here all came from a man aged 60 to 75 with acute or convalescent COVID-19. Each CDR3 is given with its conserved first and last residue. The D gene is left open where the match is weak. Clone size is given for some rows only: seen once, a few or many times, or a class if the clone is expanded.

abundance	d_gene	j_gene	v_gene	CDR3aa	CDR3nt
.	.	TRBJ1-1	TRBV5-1	CASSLAPGVNTEAFF	TGCGCCAGCAGCTTGGCCCCAGGGGTTAACACTGAAGCTTTCTTT
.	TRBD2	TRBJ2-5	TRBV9	CASSISGGAQETQYF	TGTGCCAGCAGTATTAGCGGGGGGGCTCAAGAGACCCAGTACTTC
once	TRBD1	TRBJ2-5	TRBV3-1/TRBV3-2	CASSQDLSRQGRQTQYF	TGTGCCAGCAGCCAAGATCTAAGTAGACAGGGCAGGCAGACCCAGTACTTC
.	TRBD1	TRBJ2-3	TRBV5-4	CASRPYQGATDTQYF	TGTGCCAGCAGACCCTACCAGGGGGCGACAGATACGCAGTATTTT
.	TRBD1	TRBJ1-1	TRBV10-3	CAISEPGTGKAEAFF	TGTGCCATCAGTGAACCCGGGACAGGGAAGGCTGAAGCTTTCTTT
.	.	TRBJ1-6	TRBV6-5	CASSYSLSESPLHF	TGTGCCAGCAGTTACTCCCTCTCTGAGTCACCCCTCCACTTT
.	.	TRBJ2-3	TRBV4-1	CASSQLQVNTDTQYF	TGCGCCAGCAGCCAGCTACAGGTGAACACAGATACGCAGTATTTT
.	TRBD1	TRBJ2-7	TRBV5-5	CASSLARQGLSYEQYF	TGTGCCAGCAGCTTGGCCCGACAGGGGCTTAGCTACGAGCAGTACTTC
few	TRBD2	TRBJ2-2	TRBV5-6	CASSLKAGGHTGELFF	TGTGCCAGCAGCTTGAAGGCGGGGGGCCACACCGGGGAGCTGTTTTTT
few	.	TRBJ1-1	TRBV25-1	CASSEGRNTEAFF	TGTGCCAGCAGTGAGGGGAGGAACACTGAAGCTTTCTTT
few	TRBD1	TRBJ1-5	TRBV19	CASSPEGTGTNQPQHF	TGTGCCAGTAGCCCCGAGGGGACAGGTACCAATCAGCCCCAGCATTTT
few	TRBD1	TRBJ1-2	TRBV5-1	CASSLGTGVYGYTF	TGCGCCAGCAGCCTCGGGACAGGGGTCTATGGCTACACCTTC
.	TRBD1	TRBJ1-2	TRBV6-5	CASRIGQGVYGYTF	TGTGCCAGCAGGATAGGACAGGGGGTGTATGGCTACACCTTC
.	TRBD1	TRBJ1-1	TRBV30	CAYNRGITEAFF	TGTGCCTACAACAGGGGGATCACTGAAGCTTTCTTT
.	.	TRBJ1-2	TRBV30	CAWSLSNYGYTF	TGTGCCTGGAGTCTTTCTAACTATGGCTACACCTTC
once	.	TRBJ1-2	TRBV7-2	CASSLDWSTYGYTF	TGTGCCAGCAGCTTAGACTGGTCTACCTATGGCTACACCTTC
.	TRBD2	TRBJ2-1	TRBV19	CASSASGGSYNEQFF	TGTGCCAGTAGTGCTAGCGGGGGTTCTTACAATGAGCAGTTCTTC
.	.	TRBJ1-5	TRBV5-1	CASSEGEVNQPQHF	TGCGCCAGCAGTGAGGGGGAAGTCAATCAGCCCCAGCATTTT
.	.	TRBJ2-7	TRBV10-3	CAILKGGGDYEQYF	TGTGCCATCCTCAAGGGGGGGGGAGACTACGAGCAGTACTTC
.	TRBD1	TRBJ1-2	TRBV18	CASSPGQGFYGYTF	TGTGCCAGCTCACCGGGACAGGGTTTTTATGGCTACACCTTC
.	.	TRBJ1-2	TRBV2	CASSAQNRNYGYTF	TGTGCCAGCAGTGCACAGAATAGAAACTATGGCTACACCTTC
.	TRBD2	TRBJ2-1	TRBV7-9	CASSLGLAYNEQFF	TGTGCCAGCAGCTTAGGACTAGCCTATAATGAGCAGTTCTTC
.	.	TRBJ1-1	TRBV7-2	CASSLGGQRNTEAFF	TGTGCCAGCAGCTTAGGCGGACAGAGGAACACTGAAGCTTTCTTT
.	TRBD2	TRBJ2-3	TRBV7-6	CASSSSGGAISDTQYF	TGTGCCAGCAGCTCTAGCGGGGGGGCCATTTCAGATACGCAGTATTTT
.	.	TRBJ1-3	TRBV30	CAWSVGSSGNTIYF	TGTGCCTGGAGTGTAGGGAGCTCTGGAAACACCATATATTTT
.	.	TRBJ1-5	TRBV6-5	CATTFDRSGQPQHF	TGTGCCACAACCTTCGACAGGTCGGGGCAGCCCCAGCATTTT
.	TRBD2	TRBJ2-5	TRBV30	CAWSEAGGSQETQYF	TGTGCCTGGAGTGAAGCGGGGGGGAGTCAGGAGACCCAGTACTTC
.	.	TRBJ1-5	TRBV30	CAWSVGGSNQPQHF	TGTGCCTGGAGTGTTGGGGGCAGCAATCAGCCCCAGCATTTT
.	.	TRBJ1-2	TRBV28	CASRTTVYGYTF	TGTGCCAGCAGAACGACAGTCTATGGCTACACCTTC
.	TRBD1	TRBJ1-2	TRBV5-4	CASSLEGTDYGYTF	TGTGCCAGCAGCTTGGAAGGGACAGACTATGGCTACACCTTC
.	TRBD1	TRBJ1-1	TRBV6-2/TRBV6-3	CASSYISTGSTEAFF	TGTGCCAGCAGTTACATATCGACAGGGTCGACTGAAGCTTTCTTT
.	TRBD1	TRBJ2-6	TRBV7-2	CASSSDRAGANVLTF	TGTGCCAGCAGCTCTGACAGGGCTGGGGCCAACGTCCTGACTTTC
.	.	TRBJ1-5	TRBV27	CASSPRGGNGNQPQHF	TGTGCCAGCAGCCCTCGGGGCGGGAACGGCAATCAGCCCCAGCATTTT
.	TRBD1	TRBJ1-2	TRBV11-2	CASSLVGQGGYGYTF	TGTGCCAGCAGCTTAGTGGGACAGGGGGGCTATGGCTACACCTTC
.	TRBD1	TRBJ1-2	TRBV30	CAWNLQGAQGYTF	TGTGCCTGGAACCTACAGGGGGCGCAAGGCTACACCTTC
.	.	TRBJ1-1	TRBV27	CASSLFGVVTEAFF	TGTGCCAGCAGTTTGTTCGGGGTCGTCACTGAAGCTTTCTTT
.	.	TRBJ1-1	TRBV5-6	CASSLSGLGTEAFF	TGTGCCAGCAGCTTGTCAGGGTTGGGCACTGAAGCTTTCTTT
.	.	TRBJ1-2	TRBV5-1	CASSPRTDSVRYGYTF	TGCGCCAGTAGCCCACGGACGGACTCGGTTCGGTATGGCTACACCTTC
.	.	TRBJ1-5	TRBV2	CASSEVTNVNQPQHF	TGTGCCAGCAGTGAAGTTACTAATGTCAATCAGCCCCAGCATTTT
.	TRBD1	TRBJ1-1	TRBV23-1	CASSQHTGVYTEAFF	TGCGCCAGCAGTCAGCACACAGGGGTCTACACTGAAGCTTTCTTT
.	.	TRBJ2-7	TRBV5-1	CASSLEPLDSYEQYF	TGCGCCAGCAGCTTAGAGCCGTTAGACTCCTACGAGCAGTACTTC
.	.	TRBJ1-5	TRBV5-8	CASSLEYGVMGNQPQHF	TGTGCCAGCAGCTTGGAGTACGGGGTGATGGGCAATCAGCCCCAGCATTTT
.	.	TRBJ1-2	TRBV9	CASSVGRTTYGYTF	TGTGCCAGCAGCGTGGGGAGAACCACGTATGGCTACACCTTC
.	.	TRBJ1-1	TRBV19	CASRWAGDTEAFF	TGTGCCAGTAGATGGGCCGGGGACACTGAAGCTTTCTTT
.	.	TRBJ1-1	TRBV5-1	CASSLGAGVNTEAFF	TGCGCCAGCAGCTTGGGGGCAGGCGTCAACACTGAAGCTTTCTTT
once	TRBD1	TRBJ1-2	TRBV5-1	CASRKTGGAFGYTF	TGCGCCAGCAGGAAGACAGGGGGCGCTTTTGGCTACACCTTC
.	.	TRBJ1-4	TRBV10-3	CAISESRGQENEKLFF	TGTGCCATCAGTGAGTCGAGAGGGCAGGAAAATGAAAAACTGTTTTTT
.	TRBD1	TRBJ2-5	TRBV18	CASSLDRGLETQYF	TGTGCCAGCTCACTTGACAGGGGGCTTGAGACCCAGTACTTC
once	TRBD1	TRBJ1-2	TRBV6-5	CASSTGTAGGYGYTF	TGTGCCAGCAGTACCGGGACAGCCGGGGGCTATGGCTACACCTTC
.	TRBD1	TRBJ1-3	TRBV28	CASSFPPDREGGNTIYF	TGTGCCAGCAGTTTCCCCCCGGACAGGGAGGGTGGAAACACCATATATTTT
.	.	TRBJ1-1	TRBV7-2	CASRNGLYTEAFF	TGTGCCAGCAGAAACGGACTGTACACTGAAGCTTTCTTT
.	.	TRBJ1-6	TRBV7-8	CASSLGGEGSNSPLHF	TGTGCCAGCAGCTTAGGTGGTGAGGGTTCTAATTCACCCCTCCACTTT
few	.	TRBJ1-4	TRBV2	CASVVTPGYEKLFF	TGTGCCAGCGTTGTAACCCCAGGGTATGAAAAACTGTTTTTT